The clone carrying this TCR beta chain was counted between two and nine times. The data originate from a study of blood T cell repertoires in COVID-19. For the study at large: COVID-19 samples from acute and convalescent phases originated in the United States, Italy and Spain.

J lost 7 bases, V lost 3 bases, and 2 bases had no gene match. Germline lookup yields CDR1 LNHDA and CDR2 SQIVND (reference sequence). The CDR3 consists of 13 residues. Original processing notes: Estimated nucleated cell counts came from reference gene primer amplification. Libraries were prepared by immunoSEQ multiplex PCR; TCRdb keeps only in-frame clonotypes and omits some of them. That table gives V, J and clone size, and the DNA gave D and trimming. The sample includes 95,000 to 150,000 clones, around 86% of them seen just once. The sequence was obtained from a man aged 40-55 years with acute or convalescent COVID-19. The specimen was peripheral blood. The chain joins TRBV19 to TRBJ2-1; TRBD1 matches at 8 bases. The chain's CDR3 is CASSIRGPNEQFF. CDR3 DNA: TGTGCCAGTAGTATCAGGGGGCCAAATGAGCAGTTCTTC.